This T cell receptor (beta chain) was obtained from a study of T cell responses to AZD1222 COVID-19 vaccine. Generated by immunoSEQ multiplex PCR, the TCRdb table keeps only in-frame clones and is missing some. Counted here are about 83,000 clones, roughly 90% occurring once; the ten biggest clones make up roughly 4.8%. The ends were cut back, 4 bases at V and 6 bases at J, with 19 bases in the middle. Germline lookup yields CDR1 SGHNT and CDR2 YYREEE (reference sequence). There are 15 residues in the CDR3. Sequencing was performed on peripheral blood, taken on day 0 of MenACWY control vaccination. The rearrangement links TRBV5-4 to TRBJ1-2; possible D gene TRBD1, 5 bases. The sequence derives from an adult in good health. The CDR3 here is CASSAGRRGEDGYTF. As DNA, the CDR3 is TGTGCCAGCAGCGCAGGCAGGCGAGGGGAGGATGGCTACACCTTC.